These 3 T cell receptor beta chains came from one sample sequenced in a study of cytotoxic CD8 clonotypes in ibrutinib-treated CLL (dated by TCRdb to about 2021). Library prep was done by the immunoSEQ multiplex PCR assay. In its TCRdb copy, this immuneACCESS table keeps in-frame sequences only and misses some clones. Where compared with another copy, unresolved V genes explain less than half of these, and the others have no known cause. The sample table lists more than 15,000 clones, around 80% of them with a count of one. The leading ten clones occupy about a sixth of the sample. This specimen consisted of PBMCs, obtained before ibrutinib treatment. The receptors stem from a human donor with chronic lymphocytic leukemia.

This clone was seen once. The genes are TRBV18 and TRBJ1-4; D unclear. Trimming left V 1 base short and J 6 bases short, with 9 bases between. Germline lookup yields CDR1 KGHSH and CDR2 LQKENI. The CDR3 runs 14 residues. In DNA form, the CDR3 reads TGTGCCAGCTCACCACAAGGTGGGGATGAAAAACTGTTTTTT. It encodes CASSPQGGDEKLFF. Full variable domain (remainder filled in from reference TRBV18 and TRBJ1-4): NAGVMQNPRHLVRRRGQEARLRCSPMKGHSHVYWYRQLPEEGLKFMVYLQKENIIDESGMPKERFSAEFPKEGPSILRIQQVVRGDSAAYFCASSPQGGDEKLFFGSGTQLSVL.

This chain uses TRBV29-1 with TRBJ1-2; D not resolved. V lost 4 bases, J lost 6 bases, and 15 bases lay in between. Germline V CDR1 and CDR2: SQVTM, ANQGSEA. CDR3 size: 13 residues. The CDR3 DNA sequence: TGCAGCGTTGTCACTTCTGAGAAGGATGGCTACACCTTC. Residues: CSVVTSEKDGYTF. The complete variable domain, with remaining parts taken from reference TRBV29-1 and TRBJ1-2, reads SAVISQKPSRDICQRGTSLTIQCQVDSQVTMMFWYRQQPGQSLTLIATANQGSEATYESGFVIDKFPISRPNLTFSTLTVSNMSPEDSSIYLCSVVTSEKDGYTFGSGTRLTVV.

The CDR3 region is CASSYQPLDEQYF. The CDR3 region has the DNA TGTGCCAGCAGCTATCAACCGCTTGACGAGCAGTACTTC. The V call is TRBV7-6, the J call TRBJ2-7; D uncertain. Germline CDR1 reads SGHVS; CDR2 reads FNYEAQ. The CDR3 is 13 residues long. The V end lost 4 bases, the J end lost 5 bases, and 12 bases lay between the germline ends.